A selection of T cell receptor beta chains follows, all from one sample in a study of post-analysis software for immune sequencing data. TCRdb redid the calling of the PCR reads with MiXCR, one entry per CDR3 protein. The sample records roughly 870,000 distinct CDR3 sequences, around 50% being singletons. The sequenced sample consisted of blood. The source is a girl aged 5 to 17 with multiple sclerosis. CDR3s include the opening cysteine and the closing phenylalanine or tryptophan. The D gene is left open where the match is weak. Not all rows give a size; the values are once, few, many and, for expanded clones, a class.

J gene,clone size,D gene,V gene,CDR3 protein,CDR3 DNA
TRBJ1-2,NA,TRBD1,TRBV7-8,CASTDSVLGQGYGYTF,TGTGCCAGCACCGACAGCGTACTTGGACAGGGATATGGCTACACCTTC
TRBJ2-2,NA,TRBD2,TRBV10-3,CAISDPLAGVDTGELFF,TGTGCCATCAGTGACCCCCTAGCGGGAGTCGACACCGGGGAGCTGTTTTTT
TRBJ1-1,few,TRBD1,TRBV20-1,CSARDTGGPMNTEAFF,TGCAGTGCTAGAGATACAGGGGGCCCCATGAACACTGAAGCTTTCTTT
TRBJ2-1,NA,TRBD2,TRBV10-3,CAIGTAGEGYNEQFF,TGTGCCATCGGTACAGCGGGAGAAGGGTACAATGAGCAGTTCTTC
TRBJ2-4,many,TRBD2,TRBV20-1,CSARDILASGRDTNIQYF,TGCAGTGCTAGAGATATCCTAGCTAGCGGGAGAGATACAAACATTCAGTACTTC
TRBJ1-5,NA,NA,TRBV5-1,CASSLGQDDQPQHF,TGCGCCAGCAGCTTGGGGCAGGACGATCAGCCCCAGCATTTT
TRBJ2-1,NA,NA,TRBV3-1,CASSPEPDPRGEQFF,TGTGCCAGCAGCCCCGAACCGGATCCGAGGGGTGAGCAGTTCTTC
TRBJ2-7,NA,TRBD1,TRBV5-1,CASSLGDRGPHEQYF,TGCGCCAGCAGCTTAGGGGACAGGGGGCCACACGAGCAGTACTTC
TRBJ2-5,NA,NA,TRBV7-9,CASSTTDMTGGQVETQYF,TGTGCCAGCAGCACAACCGATATGACAGGAGGGCAAGTAGAGACCCAGTACTTC
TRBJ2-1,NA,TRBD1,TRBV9,CATPTGALNNEQFF,TGTGCCACCCCGACAGGGGCCCTGAACAATGAGCAGTTCTTC
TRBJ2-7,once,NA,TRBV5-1,CASSLEEGDEQYF,TGCGCCAGCAGCTTGGAAGAGGGGGACGAGCAGTACTTC
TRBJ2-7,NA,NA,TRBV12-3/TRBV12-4,CASSFLPGRTVTDEQYF,TGTGCCAGCAGTTTCCTCCCAGGGCGTACTGTGACCGACGAGCAGTACTTC
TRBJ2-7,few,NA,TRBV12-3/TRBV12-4,CASRKREVPYEQYF,TGTGCCAGCAGGAAAAGGGAGGTCCCCTACGAGCAGTACTTC
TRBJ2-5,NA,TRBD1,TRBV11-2,CASSSSLPGGGQYF,TGTGCCAGCAGCTCCTCACTCCCAGGGGGCGGGCAGTACTTC
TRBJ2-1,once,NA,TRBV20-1,CSAWERNSDYEQFF,TGCAGTGCTTGGGAGAGGAATAGCGACTATGAGCAGTTCTTC
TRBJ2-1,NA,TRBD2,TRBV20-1,CSARELLATSAEQFF,TGCAGTGCTAGAGAGCTCCTGGCGACTAGCGCCGAGCAGTTCTTC
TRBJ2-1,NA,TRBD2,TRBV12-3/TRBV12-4,CASSPVGLAGGSYNEQFF,TGTGCCAGCAGCCCAGTCGGGCTAGCGGGAGGCTCCTACAATGAGCAGTTCTTC
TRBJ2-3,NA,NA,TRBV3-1,CASSQEVASIPDTQYF,TGTGCCAGCAGCCAAGAAGTGGCTAGCATTCCAGATACGCAGTATTTT
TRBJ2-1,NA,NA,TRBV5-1,CASSLNRAGEQFF,TGCGCCAGCAGCTTGAACAGGGCAGGTGAGCAGTTCTTC
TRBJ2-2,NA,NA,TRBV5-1,CASSPDGQTGELFF,TGCGCCAGCAGCCCTGACGGCCAAACCGGGGAGCTGTTTTTT
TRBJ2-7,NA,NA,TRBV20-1,CSARQVPGSYEQYF,TGCAGTGCTAGGCAAGTTCCGGGAAGTTACGAGCAGTACTTC
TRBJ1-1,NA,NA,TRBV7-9,CASSLEGAGFAEAFF,TGTGCCAGCAGCTTAGAAGGGGCAGGATTCGCTGAAGCTTTCTTT
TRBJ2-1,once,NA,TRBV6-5,CAGSDSSPYNEQFF,TGTGCCGGCAGTGACAGCTCCCCGTACAATGAGCAGTTCTTC
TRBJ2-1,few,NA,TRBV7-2,CASSLGQGFNEQFF,TGTGCCAGCAGCTTGGGACAAGGTTTCAATGAGCAGTTCTTC
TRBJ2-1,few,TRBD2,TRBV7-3,CASSLTSGTPYNEQFF,TGTGCCAGCAGCTTAACTAGCGGGACCCCCTACAATGAGCAGTTCTTC
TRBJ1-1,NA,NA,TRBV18,CASSPAGMNTEAFF,TGTGCCAGCTCACCAGCAGGAATGAACACTGAAGCTTTCTTT
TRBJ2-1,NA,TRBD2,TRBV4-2,CASSLGTSELPYNEQFF,TGTGCCAGCAGCCTGGGGACTAGCGAACTTCCCTACAATGAGCAGTTCTTC
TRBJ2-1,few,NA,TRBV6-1,CASRASYNEQFF,TGTGCCAGCAGGGCCTCCTACAATGAGCAGTTCTTC
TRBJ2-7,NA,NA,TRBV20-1,CSASLADRSSYEQYF,TGCAGTGCTAGTCTGGCAGACCGCAGCTCCTACGAGCAGTACTTC
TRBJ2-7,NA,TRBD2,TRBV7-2,CASKKAGWGEQYF,TGTGCCAGCAAAAAAGCGGGATGGGGCGAGCAGTACTTC
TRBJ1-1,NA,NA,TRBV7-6,CASSEGLSSEAFF,TGTGCCAGCAGCGAAGGCCTCAGTTCTGAAGCTTTCTTT